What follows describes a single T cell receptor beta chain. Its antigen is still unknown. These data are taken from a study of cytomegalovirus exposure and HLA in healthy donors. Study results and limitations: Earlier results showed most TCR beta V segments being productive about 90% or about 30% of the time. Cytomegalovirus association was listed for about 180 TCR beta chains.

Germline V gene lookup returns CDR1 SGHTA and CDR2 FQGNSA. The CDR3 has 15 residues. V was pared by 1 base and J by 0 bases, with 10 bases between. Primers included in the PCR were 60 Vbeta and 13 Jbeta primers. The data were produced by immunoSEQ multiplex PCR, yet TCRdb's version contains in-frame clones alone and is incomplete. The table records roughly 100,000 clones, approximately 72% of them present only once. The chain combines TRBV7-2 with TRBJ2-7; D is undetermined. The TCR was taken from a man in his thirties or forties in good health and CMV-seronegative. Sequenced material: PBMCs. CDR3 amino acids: CASSLGAGSSYEQYF. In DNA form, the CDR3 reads TGTGCCAGCAGCTTAGGGGCAGGTAGCTCCTACGAGCAGTACTTC.